This section outlines one TCR beta chain sequence together with its context. The clone's antigen remains unknown. It has no much larger one-base neighbor in the sample; base qualities were not kept. In the prospective study, participants were about 18 to 90 years old, resided in about two dozen geographic areas of the United States, and were enrolled through a virtual design. To assign participants to cohorts, the prospective study relied on clinical history that participants themselves reported in a screening survey and a study questionnaire. Recovered participants in ImmuneRACE Cohort 3 were defined by two consecutive negative NP/OP PCR tests, clearance by a healthcare professional, or resolution of symptoms. Mobile phlebotomists in the prospective study collected whole blood, serum and a nasopharyngeal or oropharyngeal swab from every participant. Additional blood draws and questionnaires over a 2-month period could optionally be provided by prospective study participants. Prospective study blood samples were shipped either frozen or at room temperature before DNA extraction.

A distance of 18 bases separates the germline ends of V and J, which lose 0 bases and 7 bases respectively. Based on the germline V gene, the CDR1 and CDR2 sequences are SNHLY and FYNNEI. From the cysteine up to the phenylalanine, the CDR3 has a length of 17 residues. Just CDR3 DNA is preserved here, 51 bases in frame from base 1. TCRbeta CDR3 regions were amplified from genomic DNA by means of the immunoSEQ Assay, a bias-controlled multiplex PCR. Concerning the study's data processing: The number of nucleated cells in each sample was estimated by amplification of reference gene primers within the assay. To quantify the absolute abundance of each unique TCRbeta CDR3 rearrangement, sequence reads were collapsed and filtered. For each sample, productive Simpson clonality was calculated by taking the square root of Simpson's diversity index across productive rearrangements. TCRdb mirrors the immuneACCESS table, restricted to in-frame sequences. Some clones are absent from its copies; in checked studies, under half trace to an unresolved V gene, and the reason for the others is unknown. The D gene and trimming were derived from the DNA, and the V and J assignments and clone size from that table. The table for this sample lists 130,000 to 150,000 clones; more than 75% of them were counted only once. Approximately 10% of the sample rests with the top ten.

The data were taken from a study of blood T cell repertoires in COVID-19 (dated by TCRdb to 2018 to 2021). At the level of the whole study: Samples covering the acute and convalescent phases of COVID-19 were provided by collaborators in the United States, Italy and Spain. The material from the prospective study consisted of cDNA or gDNA derived from T cells, B-cell-depleted T cells, or PBMCs. The dataset comprised deeply sampled blood TCRbeta repertoires from subjects exposed to, actively infected with, or recovered from COVID-19. The repertoires were made available in a free public database intended to serve as a resource for research on the immune response to SARS-CoV-2. The samples were drawn from two sources: the first 160 participants of the ongoing ImmuneRACE study, and 1,200 or so subjects contributed by 6 global collaborators. Nearly every sample came with metadata listing a de-identified subject ID, COVID-19 status, age in years and sex. Where available, HLA class I and class II types were taken from metadata supplied by the sample provider and were not determined by assay-based typing.

Study-wide findings and limitations: The quantity of clinical and demographic metadata differed by source and by participant and was supplied without curation.

Recombination connected TRBV2 to TRBJ2-2, with a weak D call of TRBD2 (6 bases match). This clonotype was obtained from a man aged 60-69 years who had recovered from COVID-19. Sequenced material: PBMCs or T cells enriched from blood (not recorded which). The CDR3: CASSEALGRRSGGELFF. In nucleotide form, the sequence is TGTGCCAGCAGTGAAGCGCTTGGGAGGCGGTCCGGCGGGGAGCTGTTTTTT.